These 20 T cell receptor beta chains were sequenced from one sample in a study of T cells after somatic rescue of genetic block. Clones were sequenced by immunoSEQ multiplex PCR, and TCRdb holds only the in-frame ones, with some missing. This sample has 10,000 to 15,000 clones, with 60% to 75% found just once. Sequencing was done on a sample of peripheral blood mononuclear cells (PBMCs). These receptors were taken from a boy under 18.

This sequence joins TRBV27 and TRBJ1-2; a weak D match, TRBD1 (6 bases). V lost 3 bases to trimming and J lost 3 bases, with 14 bases between them. The CDR3 runs 15 residues. Germline-derived CDR1 and CDR2 are MNHEY and SMNVEV (reference sequence). CDR3 sequence reads: CASSLNGGTHYGYTF. The CDR3 region has the DNA TGTGCCAGCAGTTTGAATGGGGGCACCCACTATGGCTACACCTTC.

In nucleotides, the CDR3 is TGTGCCAGCAGCGAGGACGGGGTACAGTACTTC. This codes for CASSEDGVQYF. V and J are TRBV11-2 and TRBJ2-5; TRBD2 might be the D (5 bases). Germline lookup yields CDR1 SGHAT and CDR2 FQNNGV. CDR3 length equals 11 residues. Trimming took off 5 bases at V and 11 bases at J, with 12 bases between the two ends.

The chain couples TRBV10-3 to TRBJ2-7, with TRBD2 identical over 11 bases. The germline V gene encodes CDR1 ENHRY and CDR2 SYGVKD. V gave up 6 bases and J gave up 2 bases; unmatched junction bases: 6. This CDR3 has 15 amino acids. The CDR3 nucleotides are TGTGCCATCAGCCAGACTAGCGGGACCACCTACGAGCAGTACTTC. It yields the protein CAISQTSGTTYEQYF.

The chain uses TRBV10-1 and TRBJ1-5, with 7 bases aligning to TRBD1. Germline assignment: CDR1 WNHNN and CDR2 SYGVQD (reference sequence). The trim removed 2 bases at V and 7 bases at J, leaving 2 bases unmatched. The CDR3 extends over 13 amino acids. The CDR3 is CASSETGDQPQHF. The CDR3 coding sequence is TGCGCCAGCAGTGAGACAGGGGACCAGCCCCAGCATTTT.

The V call is TRBV6-6, the J call TRBJ2-1; D call uncertain. Germline V gene lookup returns CDR1 MNHNY and CDR2 SVGAGI (reference sequence). Between the trimmed V and J ends, which lost 6 bases and 4 bases, there was a span of 16 bases. This CDR3 contains 15 residues. The chain's CDR3 is CASSPPRHFYNEQFF. The CDR3 bases are TGTGCCAGCAGCCCTCCACGTCATTTTTACAATGAGCAGTTCTTC.

J is TRBJ2-7 and V is TRBV11-2, with D tentatively TRBD1 (6 bases). Trimming shortened V by 4 bases and J by 2 bases, and 6 bases separated the two germline ends. Germline V lookup: CDR1 SGHAT, CDR2 FQNNGV. The CDR3 covers 12 residues. Here the CDR3 DNA reads TGTGCCAGCAGCTCAGGGGCCTACGAGCAGTACTTC. This gives the protein CASSSGAYEQYF.

The genes are TRBV18 and TRBJ2-2; D call uncertain. From germline, CDR1 is KGHSH and CDR2 LQKENI. The V and J ends lost 3 bases and 6 bases respectively, with 5 bases between them. The length of the CDR3 is 12 residues. CDR3 in DNA: TGTGCCAGCTCACCTAGACCCGGGGAGCTGTTTTTT. Its translation: CASSPRPGELFF. The whole variable domain, filled in from reference TRBV18 and TRBJ2-2, reads NAGVMQNPRHLVRRRGQEARLRCSPMKGHSHVYWYRQLPEEGLKFMVYLQKENIIDESGMPKERFSAEFPKEGPSILRIQQVVRGDSAAYFCASSPRPGELFFGEGSRLTVL.

CDR3 region: CSVERANTGELFF. CDR3 DNA: TGCAGCGTTGAGCGTGCGAACACCGGGGAGCTGTTTTTT. The chain carries TRBV29-1 and TRBJ2-2; D gene uncertain. The ends were cut back, 3 bases at V and 0 bases at J, with 5 bases in the middle. The CDR3 loop spans 13 amino acids. Germline V gives CDR1 SQVTM, CDR2 ANQGSEA.

This clone is classed as large. The genes are TRBV27 and TRBJ1-2, with 9 bases lining up with TRBD1. Germline V gene lookup returns CDR1 MNHEY and CDR2 SMNVEV (reference sequence). The V gene end was trimmed by 3 bases and the J gene end by 5 bases; junction bases not matched to a gene: 22. CDR3 length: 20 amino acids. The CDR3 here is CASSLFSGTGKSSHIYGYTF. The DNA of the CDR3 is TGTGCCAGCAGTTTGTTTTCCGGGACAGGGAAAAGTTCCCACATTTATGGCTACACCTTC.

The J gene is TRBJ2-7, the V gene TRBV30, with D uncertain. This CDR3 is 14 amino acids long. Deletions cut 4 bases from V and 2 bases from J, with 15 bases between. CDR1 GTSNPN and CDR2 SVGIG come from the germline V gene (reference sequence). CDR3 in DNA: TGTGCCTGGACCCCAACCCTGGAGCCCTACGAGCAGTACTTC. Protein sequence: CAWTPTLEPYEQYF.

CDR3 loop: CASSEGFEEPSPSTDTQYF. CDR3 in DNA: TGCGCCAGCAGTGAGGGTTTTGAGGAGCCTTCCCCTAGCACAGATACGCAGTATTTT. This chain uses TRBV10-1 with TRBJ2-3; D unclear. The V gene's germline CDR1 is WNHNN and CDR2 SYGVQD (reference sequence). This CDR3 has 19 residues. Trimming stripped 2 bases from V and 0 bases from J, with 21 bases between.

Within the sample, this clone is medium-sized. The chain carries TRBV5-1 and TRBJ1-1; possibly TRBD1 for D (6 bases). The CDR3 has 17 residues. V lost 1 base and J lost 0, with 16 bases in between. Germline V CDR1 and CDR2: SGHRS, YFSETQ. CDR3 DNA: TGCGCCAGCAGCTTGTACGGGGGGCAGGTGATGAACACTGAAGCTTTCTTT. This translates into CASSLYGGQVMNTEAFF. Drawing the rest from reference TRBV5-1 and TRBJ1-1, the complete variable domain is KAGVTQTPRYLIKTRGQQVTLSCSPISGHRSVSWYQQTPGQGLQFLFEYFSETQRNKGNFPGRFSGRQFSNSRSEMNVSTLELGDSALYLCASSLYGGQVMNTEAFFGQGTRLTVV.

In its sample, this clone was seen a few times. CDR3 residues: CASRPGRSTGNTIYF. The CDR3 DNA reads TGCGCCAGCCGCCCAGGGAGGAGCACTGGAAACACCATATATTTT. The J gene is TRBJ1-3, the V gene TRBV5-1, with D possibly being TRBD1 (5 bases). V lost 7 bases and J 2 bases, leaving 16 bases between the germline ends. The CDR3 sequence is 15 residues long. Germline CDR1 SGHRS, CDR2 YFSETQ.

This clone was recorded a few times. J is TRBJ2-3 and V is TRBV5-1; the D gene is possibly TRBD1 (5 bases). CDR1 is SGHRS and CDR2 is YFSETQ in the germline V gene. Deletions cut 2 bases from V and 3 bases from J, with 19 bases between. The CDR3 contains 17 residues. The CDR3: CASSLSLRGLGTDTQYF. The CDR3 DNA reads TGCGCCAGCAGCTTATCTCTTAGGGGCTTAGGTACAGATACGCAGTATTTT.

In this sample, this clone is medium-sized. This chain connects TRBV5-1 to TRBJ1-5, with D unclear. The CDR3 is 13 residues long. V shed 0 bases and J shed 7 bases, with 8 bases lying between them. Per germline, CDR1 SGHRS and CDR2 YFSETQ. CDR3 nucleotide sequence: TGCGCCAGCAGCTTGGAACGGGGACAGCCCCAGCATTTT. Protein: CASSLERGQPQHF.

This clone came up a few times. The chain joins TRBV10-3 to TRBJ1-1; possible D gene TRBD1, 6 bases. V was pared by 6 bases and J by 7 bases, with 12 bases between. This CDR3 is 12 amino acids long. CDR1 is ENHRY and CDR2 is SYGVKD in the germline V gene. CDR3: CAIRILTGEAFF. The CDR3 nucleotides read TGTGCCATCAGAATCTTGACAGGTGAAGCTTTCTTT.

The chain employs TRBV11-3 and TRBJ2-1; 8 bases are a match to TRBD2. Germline V lookup: CDR1 SGHNT, CDR2 YENEEA. The J segment lost 7 bases and the V segment lost 2 bases, leaving 4 bases of the junction unmatched. The CDR3 contains 14 residues. Here the CDR3 reads CASSLPGLGNEQFF. The CDR3 DNA sequence: TGTGCCAGCAGCTTACCGGGACTAGGGAATGAGCAGTTCTTC.

The V gene is TRBV10-3, the J gene TRBJ2-7; TRBD1 matches 10 bases. The V segment lost 6 bases and the J segment 2 bases; nucleotides outside the gene matches: 4. Germline loops: CDR1 ENHRY, CDR2 SYGVKD. This CDR3 has 14 residues. The CDR3 protein is CAIRETGGTYEQYF. CDR3 in DNA: TGTGCCATCAGGGAGACAGGGGGCACCTACGAGCAGTACTTC.

V is TRBV19 and J is TRBJ1-1; a possible D gene is TRBD1 (6 bases). This CDR3 has 12 residues. The ends were cut back, 5 bases at V and 3 bases at J, with 7 bases in the middle. Germline-derived CDR1 and CDR2 are LNHDA and SQIVND (reference sequence). The CDR3 loop is CASSDRYTEAFF. The CDR3 bases are TGTGCCAGTAGTGACAGGTACACTGAAGCTTTCTTT.

This clone was detected a few times. The rearrangement uses TRBV7-6 and TRBJ1-6; D ambiguous. This CDR3 has 12 amino acids. Trimming took 6 bases from V and 7 from J, leaving 7 bases between them. Germline CDR1 is SGHVS and CDR2 is FNYEAQ. This CDR3 reads CASRNLNSPLHF. The CDR3 nucleotides are TGTGCCAGCAGGAACCTGAATTCACCCCTCCACTTT. Supplemented by reference TRBV7-6 and TRBJ1-6, the full variable domain reads GAGVSQSPRYKVTKRGQDVALRCDPISGHVSLYWYRQALGQGPEFLTYFNYEAQQDKSGLPNDRFSAERPEGSISTLTIQRTEQRDSAMYRCASRNLNSPLHFGNGTRLTVT.